The 22 T cell receptor beta chains in this list originate from one sample, sequenced in a study of cytomegalovirus exposure and HLA in healthy donors. The PCR ran on 60 Vbeta and 13 Jbeta primers. Assay: immunoSEQ multiplex PCR; the TCRdb copy retains only in-frame clones and omits some. Of approximately 150,000 clones detected, about 69% appear once; the ten largest clones hold about 2.5%. Material for sequencing was PBMCs. The receptors shown here come from a human donor in good health.

This clone was recorded a few times. The rearrangement links TRBV20-1 to TRBJ1-1, with no clear D. The CDR3 runs to 11 residues. V shed 3 bases and J shed 11 bases, with 13 bases lying between them. CDR1 and CDR2 from the germline V gene are DFQATT and SNEGSKA (reference sequence). CDR3 amino acids: CSARWESGAFF. CDR3 sequence (DNA): TGCAGTGCTAGGTGGGAGAGTGGGGCTTTCTTT.

V and J are TRBV19 and TRBJ1-5; D remains ambiguous. This CDR3 has 14 amino acids. The ends were cut back, 5 bases at V and 3 bases at J, with 11 bases in the middle. Germline V gene sequence: CDR1 LNHDA, CDR2 SQIVND (reference sequence). CDR3 sequence (DNA): TGTGCCAGTAGTCTAAACCCCTACAATCAGCCCCAGCATTTT. Translated: CASSLNPYNQPQHF. The full variable domain, in which reference TRBV19 and TRBJ1-5 provide the parts outside the CDR3, is DGGITQSPKYLFRKEGQNVTLSCEQNLNHDAMYWYRQDPGQGLRLIYYSQIVNDFQKGDIAEGYSVSREKKESFPLTVTSAQKNPTAFYLCASSLNPYNQPQHFGDGTRLSIL.

This rearrangement joins TRBV6-1 to TRBJ2-7; 9 bases are a match to TRBD1. Germline CDR1 reads MNHNS; CDR2 reads SASEGT. The trim removed 4 bases at V and 4 bases at J, leaving 5 bases unmatched. The CDR3 sequence is 14 residues long. In DNA, the CDR3 is TGTGCCAGCAGTGGGGGACAGGGAGGTTACGAGCAGTACTTC. This translates into CASSGGQGGYEQYF.

This clone was seen just once. The J gene is TRBJ2-6, the V gene TRBV27; 12 nucleotides line up with TRBD1. This CDR3 is built from 19 residues. The germline gives CDR1 MNHEY, CDR2 SMNVEV (reference sequence). Trimming removed 1 base from V and 4 bases from J; junction bases left unmatched: 8. The DNA for the CDR3 is TGTGCCAGCAGTTTATTGGGGACAGGGGGCTCTTCCGGGGCCAACGTCCTGACTTTC. This translates into CASSLLGTGGSSGANVLTF.

The genes are TRBV7-9 and TRBJ1-4, with D unresolved. The CDR3 has 14 residues. V dropped 5 bases and J dropped 4 bases, with 11 bases sitting between them. Per germline, CDR1 SEHNR and CDR2 FQNEAQ (reference sequence). CDR3 loop: CASSGTGNNEKLFF. DNA of the CDR3: TGTGCCAGCAGCGGAACCGGGAATAATGAAAAACTGTTTTTT. Looking up the rest from reference TRBV7-9 and TRBJ1-4 gives the full variable domain: DTGVSQNPRHKITKRGQNVTFRCDPISEHNRLYWYRQTLGQGPEFLTYFQNEAQLEKSRLLSDRFSAERPKGSFSTLEIQRTEQGDSAMYLCASSGTGNNEKLFFGSGTQLSVL.

The J gene is TRBJ1-2, the V gene TRBV13, with D possibly matching TRBD1 (6 bases). Germline V gene sequence: CDR1 PRHDT, CDR2 FYEKMQ (reference sequence). Trimming removed 2 bases from V and 3 bases from J, with 22 bases in between. This CDR3 is 18 amino acids long. CDR3 protein: CASSLSAPRQADDYGYTF. In DNA form, the CDR3 reads TGTGCCAGCAGCTTATCGGCCCCTCGACAGGCTGACGACTATGGCTACACCTTC.

V and J are TRBV6-5 and TRBJ2-1; the match to TRBD2 covers 10 bases. CDR1 MNHEY and CDR2 SVGAGI come from the germline V gene. This CDR3 has 16 amino acids. Germline trimming cut 0 bases from V and 12 bases from J; bases unmatched to any gene: 11. CDR3 sequence (DNA): TGTGCCAGCAGTTACTCGATGACACAGCGGGGGGGCTCGCAGTTCTTC. This translates into CASSYSMTQRGGSQFF.

In this sample, this clone turned up once. V usage is TRBV9 and J usage is TRBJ1-1; tentative D call: TRBD1 (5 bases). Trimming cost V 0 bases and J 6 bases, with 15 bases left between them. The CDR3 spans 15 residues. Germline CDR1 SGDLS, CDR2 YYNGEE. The CDR3 here is CASSVDGRERAEAFF. The CDR3 DNA reads as TGTGCCAGCAGCGTAGATGGCAGGGAGCGGGCTGAAGCTTTCTTT.

This CDR3 reads CASSLRQGAAGELFF. The CDR3 DNA reads as TGTGCCAGCAGCCTAAGACAGGGGGCTGCCGGGGAGCTGTTTTTT. V gene TRBV7-2 combines with J gene TRBJ2-2; 10 bases map to TRBD1. The germline gives CDR1 SGHTA, CDR2 FQGNSA. The CDR3 has 15 amino acids. After removal of 5 bases from V and 6 bases from J, the junction contained 6 bases not matched to a gene.

Turning to this clone: The junction shows a germline mismatch at one end, possibly a read error. The chain links TRBV6-5 to TRBJ1-5; maybe TRBD1 (5 bases). Germline V CDR1 and CDR2: MNHEY, SVGAGI. The CDR3 has 15 residues. CDR3 DNA: TGTGCTAGCAGCCTCGGGGGTTGGGGCAATCAGCCCCAGCATTTT. Translation: CASSLGGWGNQPQHF.

This clone has only a few counts. J is TRBJ2-1 and V is TRBV7-8; 8 bases are a match to TRBD1. Per the germline V gene, CDR1 is SGHVS and CDR2 is FQNEAQ. V trimming: 5 bases; J trimming: 6 bases; junction bases outside the gene matches: 15. The CDR3 spans 17 residues. CDR3: CASSPPSGQAYINEQFF. The CDR3 DNA reads as TGTGCCAGCAGCCCACCTTCGGGACAGGCATACATCAATGAGCAGTTCTTC.

The sample holds one count of this clone. This rearrangement joins TRBV12-2 to TRBJ1-4; the table's D call TRBD1 went unverified against the DNA. TRBV12-2 is marked as a pseudogene. The CDR3 runs 15 residues. CDR3 coding DNA: TGTGCAAGTCGCCTCCGGGACAGGCAAAATGAAAAACTGTTTTTT. Its translation: CASRLRDRQNEKLFF.

This clone occurred once. V is TRBV6-4 and J is TRBJ1-2; 9 nucleotides agree with TRBD1. The germline V gene has CDR1 MRHNA and CDR2 SNTAGT. The CDR3 is 13 residues long. After removal of 4 bases from V and 7 bases from J, the junction contained 4 bases not matched to a gene. CDR3 in DNA: TGTGCCAGCAGTGCGGGACAGGGAGGTGGCTACACCTTC. It yields the protein CASSAGQGGGYTF.

The rearrangement uses TRBV9 and TRBJ1-2; no clear D gene. From germline, CDR1 is SGDLS and CDR2 YYNGEE. V was clipped by 0 bases and J by 4 bases, with 13 bases between them. The CDR3 spans 15 residues. The CDR3: CASSVGARGSYGYTF. CDR3 sequence (DNA): TGTGCCAGCAGCGTAGGGGCGAGAGGGAGCTATGGCTACACCTTC.

A single count supports this clone. The rearrangement uses TRBV13 and TRBJ1-4; D is ambiguous. This CDR3 comprises 16 residues. V was pared by 2 bases and J by 0 bases, with 10 bases between. CDR1 and CDR2 from the germline V gene are PRHDT and FYEKMQ (reference sequence). The CDR3 sequence is CASSLRLRATNEKLFF. CDR3 nucleotide sequence: TGTGCCAGCAGCTTAAGGTTGAGGGCAACTAATGAAAAACTGTTTTTT.

This clone came up a few times. The chain combines TRBV28 with TRBJ2-2; possibly TRBD2 for D (6 bases). This CDR3 contains 13 residues. Germline V gene data show CDR1 as MDHEN and CDR2 as SYDVKM. The V end was cut by 9 bases, the J end by 1 base, with 9 bases between. The CDR3 sequence: CASLGGNTGELFF. Written as DNA, the CDR3 is TGTGCCAGTCTCGGGGGGAACACCGGGGAGCTGTTTTTT.

Notes on this clone: At one end the junction does not follow the germline gene, possibly because of a read error. The gene calls are TRBV7-7 and TRBJ1-4, with D unresolved. The CDR3 length is 14 residues. Germline values: CDR1 SSHAT, CDR2 FNYEAQ (reference sequence). In DNA form, the CDR3 reads TGTGCTAGCAGCCCCTTCGGGGAGCAGGAAAAACTGTTTTTT. As protein: CASSPFGEQEKLFF.

Here the CDR3 reads CATSRVTGDEQFF. CDR3 DNA sequence: TGTGCCACCAGCAGAGTGACAGGGGATGAGCAGTTCTTC. V gene TRBV15 combines with J gene TRBJ2-1; TRBD1 matches 8 bases. This CDR3 is 13 amino acids long. V was clipped by 1 base and J by 8 bases; unmatched bases: 1. Germline-derived CDR1 and CDR2 are LNHNV and YYDKDF (reference sequence).

This clone showed up just a few times. The rearrangement uses TRBV7-8 and TRBJ2-7; 7 bases line up with TRBD2. V trimming: 5 bases; J trimming: 6 bases; junction bases outside the gene matches: 13. CDR3 length equals 15 residues. The germline V gene has CDR1 SGHVS and CDR2 FQNEAQ. CDR3 DNA: TGTGCCAGCAGCCACTACCCTGGGGGGGAGGGCGAGCAGTACTTC. This gives the protein CASSHYPGGEGEQYF.

The chain has TRBV5-6 and TRBJ2-5; the D gene is possibly TRBD1 (6 bases). The J call is uncertain, as TRBJ2-7 better fits the DNA end. The CDR3 loop spans 13 amino acids. The V gene's germline CDR1 is SGHDT and CDR2 YYEEEE. CDR3 loop: CASSFRGNYEQYF. The CDR3 DNA follows: TGTGCCAGCAGCTTCAGGGGAAACTACGAGCAGTACTTC.

The rearrangement joins TRBV15 to TRBJ1-2; a weak D match, TRBD1 (5 bases). This CDR3 spans 13 amino acids. Germline V CDR1 and CDR2: LNHNV, YYDKDF (reference sequence). Trimming removed 1 base from V and 8 bases from J, with 11 bases in between. DNA of the CDR3: TGTGCCACCAGCAGAGCCGCCCGGGGGGGCTACACCTTC. Translating it yields CATSRAARGGYTF.

V is TRBV4-3 and J is TRBJ2-2, with 10 bases that match TRBD2. Germline V lookup: CDR1 LGHNA, CDR2 YSLEER. This CDR3 spans 20 amino acids. V lost 3 bases to trimming and J lost 4 bases; unmatched junction nucleotides: 17. CDR3 nucleotides: TGCGCCAGCAGCCACCTCCCCCTTGAAGCGGGGGGGGCCCTCACCGGGGAGCTGTTTTTT. It is translated as CASSHLPLEAGGALTGELFF.